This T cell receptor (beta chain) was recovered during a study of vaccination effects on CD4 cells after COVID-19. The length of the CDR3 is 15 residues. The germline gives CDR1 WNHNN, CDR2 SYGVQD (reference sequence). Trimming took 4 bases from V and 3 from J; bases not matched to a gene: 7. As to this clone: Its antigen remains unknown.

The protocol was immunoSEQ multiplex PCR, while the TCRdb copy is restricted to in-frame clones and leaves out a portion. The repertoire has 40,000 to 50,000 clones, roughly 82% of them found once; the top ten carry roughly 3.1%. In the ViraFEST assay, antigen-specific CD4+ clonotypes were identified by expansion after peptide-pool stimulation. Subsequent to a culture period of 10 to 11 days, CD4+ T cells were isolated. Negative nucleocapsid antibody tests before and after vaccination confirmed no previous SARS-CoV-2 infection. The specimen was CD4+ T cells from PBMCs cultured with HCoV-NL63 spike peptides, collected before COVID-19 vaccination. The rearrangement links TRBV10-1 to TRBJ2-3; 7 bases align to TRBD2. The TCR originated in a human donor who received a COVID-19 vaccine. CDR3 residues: CASSASGGITDTQYF. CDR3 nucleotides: TGCGCCAGCAGTGCATCCGGGGGGATAACAGATACGCAGTATTTT.